The 15 T cell receptor beta chains given below trace back to one sample, sequenced in a study of blood T cell repertoires in COVID-19. The method was immunoSEQ multiplex PCR; TCRdb's version includes in-frame clones alone and lacks a portion of them. The sample lists about 100,000 clones; around 85% were seen once. Source material: peripheral blood. These receptors came from a woman in her sixties with acute or convalescent COVID-19.

The chain has TRBV7-9 and TRBJ1-1; D uncertain. This CDR3 region has 12 residues. Trimming left V 2 bases short and J 2 bases short, with 3 bases between. Germline V CDR1 and CDR2: SEHNR, FQNEAQ (reference sequence). CDR3 residues: CASSLYNTEAFF. The DNA for the CDR3 is TGTGCCAGCAGCTTATATAACACTGAAGCTTTCTTT. Based on the CDR3 plus reference TRBV7-9 and TRBJ1-1, the full variable domain is DTGVSQNPRHKITKRGQNVTFRCDPISEHNRLYWYRQTLGQGPEFLTYFQNEAQLEKSRLLSDRFSAERPKGSFSTLEIQRTEQGDSAMYLCASSLYNTEAFFGQGTRLTVV.

This chain uses TRBV5-8 with TRBJ1-5; 10 bases map to TRBD1. In germline, CDR1 is SGHTS, CDR2 YDEGEE. The CDR3 is made up of 17 amino acids. After removal of 4 bases from V and 0 bases from J, the junction contained 7 bases not matched to a gene. This CDR3 is CASSGGQGIYSNQPQHF. Written as DNA, the CDR3 is TGTGCCAGCAGCGGGGGACAGGGGATTTATAGCAATCAGCCCCAGCATTTT.

The chain joins TRBV20-1 to TRBJ2-3; D call uncertain. V was cut by 3 bases and J by 3 bases, with 10 bases left in between. Germline assignment: CDR1 DFQATT and CDR2 SNEGSKA (reference sequence). This CDR3 is built from 13 residues. This CDR3 is CSASMSGTDTQYF. DNA of the CDR3: TGCAGTGCTAGTATGTCCGGGACAGATACGCAGTATTTT.

V and J are TRBV11-2 and TRBJ1-5; the D gene is possibly TRBD1 (5 bases). Trimming took 0 bases from V and 3 from J, leaving 6 bases between them. Per the germline V gene, CDR1 is SGHAT and CDR2 is FQNNGV. This CDR3 has 14 residues. CDR3 DNA: TGTGCCAGCAGCTTAGACGGACACAATCAGCCCCAGCATTTT. Its translation: CASSLDGHNQPQHF.

The chain carries TRBV5-1 and TRBJ2-7; 9 positions match TRBD1. CDR3 length equals 14 residues. Trimming at V came to 4 bases and at J to 6 bases, leaving 8 bases not matched to a gene. CDR1 SGHRS and CDR2 YFSETQ come from the germline V gene. This CDR3 is CASSGRTGESEQYF. As DNA, the CDR3 is TGCGCCAGCAGCGGCCGGACAGGGGAAAGCGAGCAGTACTTC. Variable domain in full (rest from reference TRBV5-1 and TRBJ2-7): KAGVTQTPRYLIKTRGQQVTLSCSPISGHRSVSWYQQTPGQGLQFLFEYFSETQRNKGNFPGRFSGRQFSNSRSEMNVSTLELGDSALYLCASSGRTGESEQYFGPGTRLTVT.

This clone was recorded a few times. V is TRBV24-1 and J is TRBJ1-2; tentative D call: TRBD1 (6 bases). Looked up from germline, CDR1 is KGHDR and CDR2 is SFDVKD. Trimming took off 4 bases at V and 5 bases at J, with 10 bases between the two ends. The CDR3 covers 13 residues. This chain's CDR3 is CATSEDSLYGYTF. The CDR3 region has the DNA TGTGCCACCAGTGAGGACAGCCTTTATGGCTACACCTTC.

Remarks on this clone: This sample also contains other DNA sequences that code for the same CDR3. The J gene is TRBJ2-1, the V gene TRBV4-3, with 7 nucleotides matching TRBD2. Germline assignment: CDR1 LGHNA and CDR2 YSLEER. This CDR3 has 16 residues. The junction had 8 bases not matched to a gene; V was cut back by 1 base and J by 5 bases. The CDR3 DNA is TGCGCCAGCAGCCAAGGAGGAGCGGGGATGAACAATGAGCAGTTCTTC. It encodes CASSQGGAGMNNEQFF.

The gene calls are TRBV28 and TRBJ1-1, with 7 nucleotides matching TRBD1. The CDR3 contains 15 residues. J lost 3 bases, V lost 4 bases, and 8 bases had no gene match. Germline values: CDR1 MDHEN, CDR2 SYDVKM. As DNA, the CDR3 is TGTGCCAGCAGTTCGCCGCTGGACAGGTACACTGAAGCTTTCTTT. This encodes CASSSPLDRYTEAFF. Looking up the rest from reference TRBV28 and TRBJ1-1 gives the full variable domain: DVKVTQSSRYLVKRTGEKVFLECVQDMDHENMFWYRQDPGLGLRLIYFSYDVKMKEKGDIPEGYSVSREKKERFSLILESASTNQTSMYLCASSSPLDRYTEAFFGQGTRLTVV.

This clone has more than one count but fewer than ten. V and J are TRBV5-1 and TRBJ1-1; perhaps TRBD1 as D (6 bases). Germline loops: CDR1 SGHRS, CDR2 YFSETQ. V was cut by 2 bases and J by 2 bases, with 13 bases left in between. The length of the CDR3 is 15 residues. The CDR3 loop is CASSLYQGSNTEAFF. CDR3 bases: TGCGCCAGCAGCTTATATCAGGGGTCAAACACTGAAGCTTTCTTT. Full variable domain (missing parts from reference TRBV5-1 and TRBJ1-1): KAGVTQTPRYLIKTRGQQVTLSCSPISGHRSVSWYQQTPGQGLQFLFEYFSETQRNKGNFPGRFSGRQFSNSRSEMNVSTLELGDSALYLCASSLYQGSNTEAFFGQGTRLTVV.

This clone was observed a few times. The CDR3 nucleotides are TGCGCCAGCAGCCAAGATCGGGTGTTTTCTGGAAACACCATATATTTT. Amino acid sequence: CASSQDRVFSGNTIYF. The V call is TRBV4-3, the J call TRBJ1-3; D gene unclear. CDR1 is LGHNA and CDR2 is YSLEER in the germline V gene. This CDR3 contains 16 residues. The V gene lost 0 bases and the J gene lost 1 base, with 10 bases spanning the gap.

J is TRBJ1-5 and V is TRBV11-1; D is perhaps TRBD1 (5 bases). V was shortened by 9 bases and J by 1 base, with 13 bases between the two germline ends. Germline V gene sequence: CDR1 SGHAT, CDR2 FQDESV (reference sequence). The CDR3 has 14 residues. CDR3 bases: TGTGCCAGTGCCCTAGACAGAAGCAATCAGCCCCAGCATTTT. It is translated as CASALDRSNQPQHF.

The rearrangement links TRBV5-1 to TRBJ1-5, with TRBD1 as a possible D gene (5 bases). Germline CDR1 and CDR2: SGHRS and YFSETQ. The germline V and J ends were trimmed by 0 bases and 0 bases, with 16 bases remaining between them. The CDR3 is 18 residues long. The CDR3 sequence is CASSLGAPGEYSNQPQHF. The CDR3 bases are TGCGCCAGCAGCTTGGGCGCTCCGGGGGAATATAGCAATCAGCCCCAGCATTTT. The full variable domain, with the rest looked up from reference TRBV5-1 and TRBJ1-5, is KAGVTQTPRYLIKTRGQQVTLSCSPISGHRSVSWYQQTPGQGLQFLFEYFSETQRNKGNFPGRFSGRQFSNSRSEMNVSTLELGDSALYLCASSLGAPGEYSNQPQHFGDGTRLSIL.

The CDR3 nucleotides read TGTGCCAGCAGTGTCGTTGTGGGGGGCTCCTACAATGAGCAGTTCTTC. Its protein is CASSVVVGGSYNEQFF. The rearrangement uses TRBV6-1 and TRBJ2-1, with D perhaps matching TRBD2 (6 bases). The CDR3 runs 16 residues. CDR1 is MNHNS and CDR2 is SASEGT in the germline V gene. V was trimmed by 4 bases and J by 0 bases, leaving 13 bases between them.

This chain uses TRBV11-2 with TRBJ1-5, with D hard to call. This CDR3 region has 15 residues. From germline, CDR1 is SGHAT and CDR2 FQNNGV. The ends were cut back, 1 base at V and 3 bases at J, with 10 bases in the middle. CDR3 in DNA: TGTGCCAGCAGCTTAGTGGAGGGATCCAATCAGCCCCAGCATTTT. This sequence encodes CASSLVEGSNQPQHF.

The V gene is TRBV6-5, the J gene TRBJ1-2; a weak D match, TRBD1 (5 bases). Trimming shortened V by 6 bases and J by 8 bases, and 13 bases separated the two germline ends. Per the germline V gene, CDR1 is MNHEY and CDR2 is SVGAGI. The CDR3 is made up of 12 amino acids. The CDR3 coding sequence is TGTGCCAGCAGCTTTCCGGAGGGGGGCTACACCTTC. It specifies CASSFPEGGYTF.